One and the same sample provided the 5 T cell receptor beta chains below, sequenced in a study of metastatic and nonmetastatic thyroid tumors. TCRdb reprocessed the PCR reads using MiXCR. The sample has roughly 20,000 clones; 27% are singletons. Thyroid surgery was preceded by no treatment in any patient. The material sequenced was blood. These receptors came from a female donor with papillary thyroid cancer or a benign thyroid nodule (not recorded which). Some clones in this sample may be carry-over from other donors' samples.

Points on this clone: This could be a read error, since a much larger clone is one nucleotide away. This chain joins TRBV7-2 and TRBJ2-4; 12 nucleotides line up with TRBD2. The J segment lost 9 bases and the V segment lost 5 bases, leaving 11 bases of the junction unmatched. This CDR3 has 16 residues. CDR1 and CDR2 from the germline V gene are SGHTA and FQGNSA. Written as DNA, the CDR3 is TGTGCCAGCAGCCACGGACTAGCGGGAACGGTAGGCATTCAGTACTTC. Its translation is CASSHGLAGTVGIQYF.

The chain uses TRBV6-1 and TRBJ1-5, with TRBD1 matching over 7 bases. Germline CDR1 reads MNHNS; CDR2 reads SASEGT. Trimming at V came to 5 bases and at J to 4 bases, leaving 5 bases not matched to a gene. The CDR3 is made up of 14 amino acids. The CDR3 sequence is CASSKGQTNQPQHF. CDR3 bases: TGTGCCAGCAGTAAGGGACAGACAAATCAGCCCCAGCATTTT.

V usage is TRBV30 and J usage is TRBJ2-1, with D unresolved. CDR3 length: 15 amino acids. V was clipped by 5 bases and J by 0 bases, with 14 bases between them. Germline CDR1 and CDR2: GTSNPN and SVGIG (reference sequence). The DNA for the CDR3 is TGTGCCTGGGGGCCGGGCGGTTACTCCTACAATGAGCAGTTCTTC. It encodes CAWGPGGYSYNEQFF.

J is TRBJ2-1 and V is TRBV20-1, with TRBD2 identical over 7 bases. This CDR3 has 16 residues. The germline CDR1 and CDR2 sequences are DFQATT and SNEGSKA (reference sequence). Trimming took 0 bases from V and 3 from J; bases not matched to a gene: 8. CDR3 loop: CSARDVDRTSYNEQFF. In DNA, the CDR3 is TGCAGTGCTAGAGATGTTGACCGGACTAGCTACAATGAGCAGTTCTTC.

This sequence joins TRBV5-1 and TRBJ2-2, with 7 bases that match TRBD1. The CDR3 length is 16 residues. CDR1 and CDR2 (germline): SGHRS, YFSETQ. The trim removed 0 bases at V and 6 bases at J, leaving 8 bases unmatched. The CDR3 here is CASSLGPGGHPGELFF. The CDR3 nucleotides are TGCGCCAGCAGCTTGGGGCCAGGGGGACACCCCGGGGAGCTGTTTTTT.